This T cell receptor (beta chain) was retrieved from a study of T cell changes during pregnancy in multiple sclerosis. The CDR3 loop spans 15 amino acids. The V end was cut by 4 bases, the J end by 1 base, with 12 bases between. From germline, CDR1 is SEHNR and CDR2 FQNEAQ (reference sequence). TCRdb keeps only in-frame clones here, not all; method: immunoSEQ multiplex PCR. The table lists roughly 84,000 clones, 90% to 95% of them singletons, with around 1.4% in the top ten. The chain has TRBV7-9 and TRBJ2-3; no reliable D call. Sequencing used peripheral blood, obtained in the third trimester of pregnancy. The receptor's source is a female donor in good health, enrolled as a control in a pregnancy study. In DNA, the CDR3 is TGTGCCAGCAGCTCGAACCGTCGGGGCACAGATACGCAGTATTTT. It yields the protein CASSSNRRGTDTQYF.